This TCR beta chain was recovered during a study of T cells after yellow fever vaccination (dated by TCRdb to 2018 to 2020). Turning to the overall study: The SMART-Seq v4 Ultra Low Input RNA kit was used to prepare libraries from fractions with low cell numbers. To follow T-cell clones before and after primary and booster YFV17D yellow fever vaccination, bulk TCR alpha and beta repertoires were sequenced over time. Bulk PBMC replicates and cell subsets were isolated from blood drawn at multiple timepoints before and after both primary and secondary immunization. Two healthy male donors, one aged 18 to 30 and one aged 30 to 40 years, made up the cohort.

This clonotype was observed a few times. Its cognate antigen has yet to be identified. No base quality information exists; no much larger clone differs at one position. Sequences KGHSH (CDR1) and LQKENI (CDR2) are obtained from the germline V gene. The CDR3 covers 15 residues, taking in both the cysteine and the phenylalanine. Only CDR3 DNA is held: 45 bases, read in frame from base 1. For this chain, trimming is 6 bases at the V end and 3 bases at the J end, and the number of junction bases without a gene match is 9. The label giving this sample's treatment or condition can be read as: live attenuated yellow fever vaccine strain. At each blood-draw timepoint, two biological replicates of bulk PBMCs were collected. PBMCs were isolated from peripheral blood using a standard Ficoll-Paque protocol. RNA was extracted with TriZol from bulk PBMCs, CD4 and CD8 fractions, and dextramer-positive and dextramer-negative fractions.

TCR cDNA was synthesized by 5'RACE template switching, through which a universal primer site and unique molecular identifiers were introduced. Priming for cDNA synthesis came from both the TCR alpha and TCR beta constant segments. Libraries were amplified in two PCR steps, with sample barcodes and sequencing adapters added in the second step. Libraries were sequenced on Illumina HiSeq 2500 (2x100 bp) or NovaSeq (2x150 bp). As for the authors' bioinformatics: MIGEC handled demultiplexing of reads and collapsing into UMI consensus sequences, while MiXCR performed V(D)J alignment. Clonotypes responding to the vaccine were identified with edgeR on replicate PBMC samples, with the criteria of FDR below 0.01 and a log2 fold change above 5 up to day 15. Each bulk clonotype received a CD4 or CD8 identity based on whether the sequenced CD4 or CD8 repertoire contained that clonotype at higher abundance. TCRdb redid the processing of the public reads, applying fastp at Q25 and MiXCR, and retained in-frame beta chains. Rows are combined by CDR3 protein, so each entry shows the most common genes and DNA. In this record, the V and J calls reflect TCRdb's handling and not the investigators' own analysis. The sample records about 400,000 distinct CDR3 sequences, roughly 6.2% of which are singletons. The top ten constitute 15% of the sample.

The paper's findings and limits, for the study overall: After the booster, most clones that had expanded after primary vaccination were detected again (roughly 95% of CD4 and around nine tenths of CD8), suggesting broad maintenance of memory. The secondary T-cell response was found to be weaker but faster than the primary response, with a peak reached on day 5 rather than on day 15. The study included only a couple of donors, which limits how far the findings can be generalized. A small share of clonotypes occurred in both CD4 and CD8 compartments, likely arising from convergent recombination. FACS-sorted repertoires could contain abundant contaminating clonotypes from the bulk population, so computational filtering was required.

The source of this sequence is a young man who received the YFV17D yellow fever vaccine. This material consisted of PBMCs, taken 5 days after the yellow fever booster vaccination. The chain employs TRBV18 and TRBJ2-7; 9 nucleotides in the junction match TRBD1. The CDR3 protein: CASSPGQGSFYEQYF. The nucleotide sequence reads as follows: TGTGCCAGCTCCCCCGGACAGGGGTCGTTCTACGAGCAGTACTTC.